The rows below give T cell receptor beta chains drawn from one sample of a study of cytomegalovirus exposure and HLA in healthy donors. Data came from immunoSEQ multiplex PCR; TCRdb stores just in-frame clones and leaves some out. The table for this sample gives 160,000 or so clones. Sequenced: PBMCs. The receptors originated from a man younger than 40 in good health and CMV-seronegative. Both conserved end residues are part of each CDR3. The D gene is left open where the match is weak.

CDR3 length | J gene | D gene | V gene | CDR3 protein | CDR3 DNA
15 | TRBJ2-3 | TRBD1 | TRBV11-3 | CASSLRQGLTDTQYF | TGTGCCAGCAGCCTTCGACAGGGCCTCACAGATACGCAGTATTTT
13 | TRBJ2-1 | TRBD1 | TRBV29-1 | CSVRGQGTGEQFF | TGCAGCGTGAGGGGACAGGGGACGGGGGAGCAGTTCTTC
12 | TRBJ1-1 | . | TRBV7-9 | CASSPGGIGAFF | TGTGCCAGCTCCCCCGGGGGGATAGGGGCTTTCTTT
16 | TRBJ1-5 | TRBD1 | TRBV2 | CASSEKGARGNQPQHF | TGTGCCAGCAGTGAAAAGGGGGCCCGAGGCAATCAGCCCCAGCATTTT
16 | TRBJ2-5 | . | TRBV7-9 | CASSSLAESYQETQYF | TGTGCCAGCAGCTCCCTCGCGGAGTCGTACCAAGAGACCCAGTACTTC
17 | TRBJ1-2 | . | TRBV6-1 | CASSEGLQRKTNYGYTF | TGTGCCAGCAGTGAAGGGCTTCAAAGGAAGACAAACTATGGCTACACCTTC
17 | TRBJ2-1 | TRBD2 | TRBV7-9 | CASGEGLAGYRKDEQFF | TGTGCCAGCGGGGAGGGACTAGCGGGATATCGTAAGGATGAGCAGTTCTTC
15 | TRBJ1-4 | TRBD1 | TRBV2 | CASSRDRGPWEKLFF | TGTGCCAGCAGCAGGGACAGGGGGCCGTGGGAAAAACTGTTTTTT
18 | TRBJ2-6 | TRBD1 | TRBV18 | CASSSRDRGNSGANVLTF | TGTGCCAGCTCCTCCCGGGACAGGGGAAACTCTGGGGCCAACGTCCTGACTTTC
12 | TRBJ2-5 | . | TRBV6-6 | CASGGGAETQYF | TGTGCCAGCGGTGGGGGCGCGGAGACCCAGTACTTC
16 | TRBJ2-7 | TRBD1 | TRBV4-2 | CASSRAGGLKGYEQYF | TGTGCCAGCAGCCGTGCAGGGGGCCTTAAAGGGTACGAGCAGTACTTC
16 | TRBJ2-3 | TRBD1 | TRBV5-6 | CASSLYGGQGTDTQYF | TGTGCCAGCAGCTTGTACGGGGGACAGGGGACAGATACGCAGTATTTT